What follows are 5 T cell receptor beta chains derived from one specimen sequenced in a study of Ad26.COV2.S vaccination and SARS-CoV-2 variants. Assay: immunoSEQ multiplex PCR; the TCRdb copy retains only in-frame clones and omits some. The repertoire holds 400,000 to 450,000 clones, with 90% as singletons. Treatment defined: some 20 received Ad26.COV2.S at low or high dose, single or two shots; about 5 received placebo; per-sample allocation not given. After the first vaccine or placebo injection, samples were drawn on day 63. The starting material was peripheral blood, obtained in a trial of Ad26.COV2.S vaccine versus placebo. These receptors originate from a person between 18 and 65 years old who received the Ad26.COV2.S COVID-19 vaccine or a placebo.

The V and J genes are TRBV2 and TRBJ1-1; 7 positions match TRBD1. The trim removed 5 bases at V and 0 bases at J, leaving 9 bases unmatched. This CDR3 region has 16 residues. Germline V gene data show CDR1 as SNHLY and CDR2 as FYNNEI. The CDR3 sequence is CASSSLDRVLNTEAFF. The CDR3 DNA follows: TGTGCCAGCAGTTCTTTAGACAGGGTCCTGAACACTGAAGCTTTCTTT.

Here the CDR3 reads CATSDRDRVTGELFF. The CDR3 DNA reads as TGTGCCACCAGTGATCGGGACAGGGTAACCGGGGAGCTGTTTTTT. V usage is TRBV24-1 and J usage is TRBJ2-2, with 9 bases identical to TRBD1. Unmatched junction bases numbered 3, after V lost 3 bases and J lost 5 bases. CDR1 is KGHDR and CDR2 is SFDVKD in the germline V gene. The CDR3 runs 15 residues.

The chain links TRBV7-2 to TRBJ1-3, with D perhaps matching TRBD1 (5 bases). The CDR3 is 18 amino acids. Between the trimmed V and J ends, which lost 0 bases and 0 bases, there was a span of 15 bases. Germline CDR1 SGHTA, CDR2 FQGNSA. DNA for the CDR3: TGTGCCAGCAGCTTAGCCCCAGGACAACCGTTCTCTGGAAACACCATATATTTT. Its translation: CASSLAPGQPFSGNTIYF.

The gene calls are TRBV9 and TRBJ2-5; 10 nucleotides line up with TRBD1. This CDR3 comprises 15 residues. Germline V gene data show CDR1 as SGDLS and CDR2 as YYNGEE. The V and J ends lost 2 bases and 5 bases, in that order; junction bases with no gene match: 6. The CDR3 DNA follows: TGTGCCAGCAGCGTTTCTGGACAGGGGGGGGAGACCCAGTACTTC. Its protein is CASSVSGQGGETQYF.

The V and J genes are TRBV28 and TRBJ2-5; D is unresolved. The V end was cut by 5 bases, the J end by 10 bases, with 14 bases between. The CDR3 sequence is 12 residues long. Germline CDR1 reads MDHEN; CDR2 reads SYDVKM. The CDR3 loop reads CASSLTPRSQYF. The CDR3 coding sequence is TGTGCCAGCAGTCTGACCCCCAGGAGCCAGTACTTC.